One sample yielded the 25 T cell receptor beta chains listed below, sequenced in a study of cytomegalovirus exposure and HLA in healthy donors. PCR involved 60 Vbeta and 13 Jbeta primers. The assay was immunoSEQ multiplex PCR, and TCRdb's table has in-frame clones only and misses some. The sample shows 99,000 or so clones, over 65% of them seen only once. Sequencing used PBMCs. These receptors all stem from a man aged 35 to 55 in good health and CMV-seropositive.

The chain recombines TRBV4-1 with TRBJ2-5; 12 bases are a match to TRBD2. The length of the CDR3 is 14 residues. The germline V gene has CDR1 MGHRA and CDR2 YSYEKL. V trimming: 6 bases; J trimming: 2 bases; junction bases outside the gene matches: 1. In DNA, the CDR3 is TGCGCCAGCAGTCTAGCGGGGGGGCAAGAGACCCAGTACTTC. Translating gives CASSLAGGQETQYF.

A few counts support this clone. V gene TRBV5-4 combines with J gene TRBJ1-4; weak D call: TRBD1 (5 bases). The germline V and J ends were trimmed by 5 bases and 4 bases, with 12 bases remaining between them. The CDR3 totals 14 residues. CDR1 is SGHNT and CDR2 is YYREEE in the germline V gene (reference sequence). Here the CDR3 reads CASSRGLSNEKLFF. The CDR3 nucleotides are TGTGCCAGCAGTCGGGGACTTAGTAATGAAAAACTGTTTTTT.

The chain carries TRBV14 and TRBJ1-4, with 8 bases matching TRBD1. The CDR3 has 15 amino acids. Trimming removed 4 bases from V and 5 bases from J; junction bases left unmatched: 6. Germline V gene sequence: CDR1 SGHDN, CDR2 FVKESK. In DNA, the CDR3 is TGTGCCAGCAGCCTTGGACAGGGTGGGAATGAAAAACTGTTTTTT. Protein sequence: CASSLGQGGNEKLFF.

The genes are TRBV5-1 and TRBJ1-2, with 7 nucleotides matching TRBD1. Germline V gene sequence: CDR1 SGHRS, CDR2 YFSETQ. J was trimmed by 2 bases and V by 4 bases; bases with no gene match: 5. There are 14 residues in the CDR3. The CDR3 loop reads CASSPGQSNYGYTF. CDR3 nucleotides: TGCGCCAGCAGCCCGGGACAGAGCAACTATGGCTACACCTTC.

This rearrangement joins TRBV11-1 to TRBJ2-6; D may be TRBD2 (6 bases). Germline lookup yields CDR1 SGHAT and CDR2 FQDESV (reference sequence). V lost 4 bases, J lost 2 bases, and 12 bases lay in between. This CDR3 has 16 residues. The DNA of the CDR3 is TGTGCCAGCAGCTCTCTGCGGGGAGCTGGGGCCAACGTCCTGACTTTC. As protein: CASSSLRGAGANVLTF.

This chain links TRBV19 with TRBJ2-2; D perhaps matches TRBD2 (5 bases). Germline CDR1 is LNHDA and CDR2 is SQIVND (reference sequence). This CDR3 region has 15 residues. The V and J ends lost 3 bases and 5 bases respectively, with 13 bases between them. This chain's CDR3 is CASSIQVTGTGELFF. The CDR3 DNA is TGTGCCAGTAGTATCCAGGTCACGGGAACCGGGGAGCTGTTTTTT.

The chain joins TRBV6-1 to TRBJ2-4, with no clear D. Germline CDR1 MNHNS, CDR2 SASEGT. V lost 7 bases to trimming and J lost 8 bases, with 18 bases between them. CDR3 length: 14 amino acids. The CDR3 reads CASMVRDLRDIQYF. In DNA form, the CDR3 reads TGTGCCAGCATGGTCCGAGATCTTCGGGACATTCAGTACTTC.

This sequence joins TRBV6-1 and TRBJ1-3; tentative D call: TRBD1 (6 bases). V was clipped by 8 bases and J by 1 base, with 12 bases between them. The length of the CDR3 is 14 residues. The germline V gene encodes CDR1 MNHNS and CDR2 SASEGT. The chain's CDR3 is CASLEDRSGNTIYF. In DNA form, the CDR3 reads TGTGCCAGCCTAGAGGACAGATCTGGAAACACCATATATTTT.

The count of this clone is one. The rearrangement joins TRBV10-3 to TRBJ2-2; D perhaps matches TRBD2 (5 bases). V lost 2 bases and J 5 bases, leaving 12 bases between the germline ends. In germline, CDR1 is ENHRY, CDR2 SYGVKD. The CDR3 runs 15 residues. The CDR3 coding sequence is TGTGCCATCAGTGAGACGGGGTTCCGGACCGGGGAGCTGTTTTTT. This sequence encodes CAISETGFRTGELFF.

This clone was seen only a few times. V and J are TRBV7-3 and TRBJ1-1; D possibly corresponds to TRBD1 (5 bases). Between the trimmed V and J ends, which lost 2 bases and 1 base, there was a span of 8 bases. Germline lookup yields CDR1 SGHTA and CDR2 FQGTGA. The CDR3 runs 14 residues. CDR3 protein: CASSLGGANTEAFF. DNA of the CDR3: TGTGCCAGCAGCTTAGGAGGGGCGAACACTGAAGCTTTCTTT.

CDR3 loop: CAIRASGGAGGSYNEQFF. CDR3 DNA sequence: TGTGCCATCAGAGCTAGCGGGGGGGCCGGGGGTTCCTACAATGAGCAGTTCTTC. V is TRBV10-3 and J is TRBJ2-1, with TRBD2 matching over 12 bases. V lost 6 bases and J lost 1; bases outside the gene matches: 10. The CDR3 extends over 18 amino acids. Germline CDR1 is ENHRY and CDR2 is SYGVKD.

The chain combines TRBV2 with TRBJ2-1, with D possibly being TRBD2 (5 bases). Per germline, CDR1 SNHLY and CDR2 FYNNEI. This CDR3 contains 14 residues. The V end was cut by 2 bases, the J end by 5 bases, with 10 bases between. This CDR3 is CASSEFRTDNEQFF. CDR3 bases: TGTGCCAGCAGTGAATTTCGGACTGACAATGAGCAGTTCTTC. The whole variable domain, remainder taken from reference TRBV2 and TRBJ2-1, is EPEVTQTPSHQVTQMGQEVILRCVPISNHLYFYWYRQILGQKVEFLVSFYNNEISEKSEIFDDQFSVERPDGSNFTLKIRSTKLEDSAMYFCASSEFRTDNEQFFGPGTRLTVL.

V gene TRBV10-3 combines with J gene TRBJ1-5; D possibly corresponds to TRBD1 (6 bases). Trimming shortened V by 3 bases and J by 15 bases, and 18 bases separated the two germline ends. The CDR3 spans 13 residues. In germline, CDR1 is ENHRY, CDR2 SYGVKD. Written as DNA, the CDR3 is TGTGCCATCAGTGAATCGTTTGCAGGGGCGAGGCATTTT. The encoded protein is CAISESFAGARHF.

Written as DNA, the CDR3 is TGTGCCAGCAGCGCTGACACAGGGCAAGAGACCCAGTACTTC. This codes for CASSADTGQETQYF. The gene calls are TRBV7-8 and TRBJ2-5, with a possible D match to TRBD1 (6 bases). Germline-derived CDR1 and CDR2 are SGHVS and FQNEAQ. Deletions cut 5 bases from V and 2 bases from J, with 12 bases between. The CDR3 is 14 residues long. The entire variable domain, with the rest obtained from reference TRBV7-8 and TRBJ2-5, is as follows: GAGVSQSPRYKVAKRGQDVALRCDPISGHVSLFWYQQALGQGPEFLTYFQNEAQLDKSGLPSDRFFAERPEGSVSTLKIQRTQQEDSAVYLCASSADTGQETQYFGPGTRLLVL.

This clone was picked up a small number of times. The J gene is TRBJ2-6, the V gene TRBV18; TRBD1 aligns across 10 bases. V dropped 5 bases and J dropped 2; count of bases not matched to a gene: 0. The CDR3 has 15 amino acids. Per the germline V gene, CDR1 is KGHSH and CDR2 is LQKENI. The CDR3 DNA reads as TGTGCCAGCTCAGGACAGGGGGCTGGGGCCAACGTCCTGACTTTC. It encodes CASSGQGAGANVLTF.

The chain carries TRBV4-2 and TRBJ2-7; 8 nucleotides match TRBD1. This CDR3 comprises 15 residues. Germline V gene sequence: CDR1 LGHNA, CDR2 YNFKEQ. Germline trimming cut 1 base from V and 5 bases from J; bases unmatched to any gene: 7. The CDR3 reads CASSQAQGAHDEQYF. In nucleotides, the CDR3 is TGTGCCAGCAGCCAAGCCCAGGGGGCGCACGACGAGCAGTACTTC.

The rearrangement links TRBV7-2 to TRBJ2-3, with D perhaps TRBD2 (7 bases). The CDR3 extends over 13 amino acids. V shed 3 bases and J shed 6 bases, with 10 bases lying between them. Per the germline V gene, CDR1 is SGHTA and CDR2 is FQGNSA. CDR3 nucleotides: TGTGCCAGCAGCTTCCGGGGGGCGGATACGCAGTATTTT. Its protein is CASSFRGADTQYF.

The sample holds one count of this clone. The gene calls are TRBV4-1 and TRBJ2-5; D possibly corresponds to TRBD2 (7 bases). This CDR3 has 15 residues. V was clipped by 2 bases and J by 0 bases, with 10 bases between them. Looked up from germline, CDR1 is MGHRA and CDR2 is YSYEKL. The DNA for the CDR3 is TGCGCCAGCAGCCAACCGGGGGGCTACCAAGAGACCCAGTACTTC. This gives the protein CASSQPGGYQETQYF.

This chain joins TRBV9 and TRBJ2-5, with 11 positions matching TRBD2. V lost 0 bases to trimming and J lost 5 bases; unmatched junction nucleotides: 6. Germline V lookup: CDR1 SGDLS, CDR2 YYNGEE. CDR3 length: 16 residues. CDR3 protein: CASSVVSGGAVETQYF. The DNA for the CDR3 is TGTGCCAGCAGCGTAGTTAGCGGGGGGGCTGTGGAGACCCAGTACTTC.

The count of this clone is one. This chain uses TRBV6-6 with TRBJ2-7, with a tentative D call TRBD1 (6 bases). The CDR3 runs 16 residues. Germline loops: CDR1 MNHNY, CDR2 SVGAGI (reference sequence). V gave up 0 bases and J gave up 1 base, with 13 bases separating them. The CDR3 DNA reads TGTGCCAGCAGTTACTCATTCGGGACACAGTCCTACGAGCAGTACTTC. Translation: CASSYSFGTQSYEQYF.

The CDR3 reads CAWSVQGVYGYTF. CDR3 sequence (DNA): TGTGCCTGGAGTGTACAGGGGGTCTATGGCTACACCTTC. V is TRBV30 and J is TRBJ1-2, with 8 bases fitting TRBD1. The junction had 1 base not matched to a gene; V was cut back by 0 bases and J by 4 bases. There are 13 residues in the CDR3. Germline V gives CDR1 GTSNPN, CDR2 SVGIG (reference sequence). The entire variable domain, with the rest obtained from reference TRBV30 and TRBJ1-2, is as follows: SQTIHQWPATLVQPVGSPLSLECTVEGTSNPNLYWYRQAAGRGLQLLFYSVGIGQISSEVPQNLSASRPQDRQFILSSKKLLLSDSGFYLCAWSVQGVYGYTFGSGTRLTVV.

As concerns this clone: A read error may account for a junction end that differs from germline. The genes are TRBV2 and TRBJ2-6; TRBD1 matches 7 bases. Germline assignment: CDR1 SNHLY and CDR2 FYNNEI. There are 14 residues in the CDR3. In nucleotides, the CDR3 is TGTGCCTGTAGAGGGGGCTCTGGGGCCAACGGCCTGACTTTC. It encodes CACRGGSGANGLTF. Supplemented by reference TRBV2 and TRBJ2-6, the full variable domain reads EPEVTQTPSHQVTQMGQEVILRCVPISNHLYFYWYRQILGQKVEFLVSFYNNEISEKSEIFDDQFSVERPDGSNFTLKIRSTKLEDSAMYFCACRGGSGANGLTFGAGSRLTVL.

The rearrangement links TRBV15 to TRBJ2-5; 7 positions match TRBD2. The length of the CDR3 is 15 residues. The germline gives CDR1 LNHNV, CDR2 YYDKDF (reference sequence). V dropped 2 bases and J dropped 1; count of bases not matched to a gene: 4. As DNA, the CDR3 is TGTGCCACCAGCAGATCCGGGGGGATCCAAGAGACCCAGTACTTC. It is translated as CATSRSGGIQETQYF.

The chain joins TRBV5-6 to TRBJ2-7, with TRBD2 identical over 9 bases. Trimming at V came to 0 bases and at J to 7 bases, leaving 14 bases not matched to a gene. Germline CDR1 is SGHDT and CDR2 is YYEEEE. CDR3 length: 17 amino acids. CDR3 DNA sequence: TGTGCCAGCAGCTTGGTGGGATCTGCGGGAGGGCCGGCGGAGCAGTACTTC. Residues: CASSLVGSAGGPAEQYF.

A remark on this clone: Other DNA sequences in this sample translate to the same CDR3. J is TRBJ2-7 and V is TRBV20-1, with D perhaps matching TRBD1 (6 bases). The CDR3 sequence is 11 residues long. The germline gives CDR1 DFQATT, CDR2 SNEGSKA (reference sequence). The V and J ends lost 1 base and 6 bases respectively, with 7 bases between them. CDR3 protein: CSARVGGEQYF. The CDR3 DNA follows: TGCAGTGCTAGAGTAGGGGGCGAGCAGTACTTC.